The clone carrying this T cell receptor (beta chain) was seen a few times. Its specificity is unknown. The sample carries other DNA sequences with the same CDR3. The CDR3 is made up of 11 amino acids. V was cut by 3 bases and J by 6 bases, with 8 bases left in between. The germline V gene has CDR1 SQVTM and CDR2 ANQGSEA. The whole isolated RNA underwent reverse transcription, so sequencing captured expressed TCRB transcripts. Mean read depth for naive, central memory and regulatory T cell samples was several million reads. This table comes from immunoSEQ multiplex PCR, and its TCRdb copy is limited to in-frame clones, with some not included. The sample has 240,000 or so clones; roughly 22% are singletons. These data are taken from a study of beta chain features in type 1 diabetes. On the study more broadly: The patients were much like the healthy donors in age, gender and cell yields. Summed over all samples, the examined sorted cells came to more than 85 million.

Findings and caveats of the study: Moderate but significant shortening of TCRB CDR3s was recorded in all four CD4+ subsets from Type 1 diabetes patients. High TCR expression in some cells could lead to their over-representation in cDNA sequencing.

The receptor's source is a woman aged 40 to 50 with type 1 diabetes. The chain joins TRBV29-1 to TRBJ1-1; D perhaps matches TRBD1 (5 bases). Sequenced: naive CD4+ T cells from blood. The CDR3 DNA is TGCAGCGTTGATCGGGGGGCTGAAGCTTTCTTT. The encoded protein is CSVDRGAEAFF.